This TCR beta chain was found in a study of blood T cell repertoires in COVID-19. Study-level information: T cells, B-cell-depleted T cells, or PBMCs supplied cDNA or gDNA.

Profiled with immunoSEQ multiplex PCR; TCRdb holds only in-frame clones, not every one. The sample shows 350,000 to 450,000 clones, roughly 90% of them seen only once. From germline, CDR1 is MDHEN and CDR2 SYDVKM. CDR3 length: 17 residues. After removal of 4 bases from V and 1 base from J, the junction contained 5 bases not matched to a gene. The receptor's source is a woman aged 60-75 years with COVID-19, enrolled during active disease. The V and J genes are TRBV28 and TRBJ1-5; 12 positions agree with TRBD1. The specimen was peripheral blood. The CDR3 sequence: CASSSGQGAQSNQPQHF. DNA for the CDR3: TGTGCCAGCAGTTCGGGACAGGGGGCCCAAAGCAATCAGCCCCAGCATTTT. The whole variable domain, remainder taken from reference TRBV28 and TRBJ1-5, is DVKVTQSSRYLVKRTGEKVFLECVQDMDHENMFWYRQDPGLGLRLIYFSYDVKMKEKGDIPEGYSVSREKKERFSLILESASTNQTSMYLCASSSGQGAQSNQPQHFGDGTRLSIL.